This T cell receptor beta chain comes out of a study of blood T cell repertoires in COVID-19. Study-wide background: From T cells, B-cell-depleted T cells, or PBMCs came the material, which was cDNA or gDNA.

Per the germline V gene, CDR1 is KGHSH and CDR2 is LQKENI. The CDR3 totals 18 residues. Trimming took 1 base from V and 4 from J; bases not matched to a gene: 11. Seattle participants joined during active infection and were tracked over time. Sequenced by immunoSEQ multiplex PCR; TCRdb stores in-frame clones only, minus some. The sample lists around 310,000 clones, nearly 90% seen once, with around 0.96% in the top ten. The sequenced sample consisted of peripheral blood. The gene calls are TRBV18 and TRBJ2-1; 9 nucleotides agree with TRBD2. This receptor was identified in a woman between 35 and 50 years old with COVID-19, enrolled during active disease. The CDR3 DNA sequence: TGTGCCAGCTCACCACTCCCCCTAGCGGGAAACCCGTACAATGAGCAGTTCTTC. Protein sequence: CASSPLPLAGNPYNEQFF.